This T cell receptor beta chain was obtained from a study of identical twins (dated by TCRdb to 2016 to 2018). For the wider study: TCR alpha and beta repertoires from monozygotic twins, unrelated adults of various ages and cord blood were deep-sequenced to test whether fetal clonotypes persist. To rule out contamination, replicate twin experiments were performed at different times with different library preparation protocols.

Reading from cysteine to phenylalanine, the CDR3 counts 16 amino acids. CDR3 DNA only is kept here, 48 bases in frame from base 1. The germline V gene (reference sequence) provides CDR1 DFQATT and CDR2 SNEGSKA. Germline trimming amounts to 2 bases on V and 5 bases on J, with 10 as the count of junction bases outside the gene matches. The method behind the library was 5' RACE. Sequencing took place on an Illumina HiSeq 2000. Template switching added a universal primer binding site, and the final cDNA carried a unique molecular identifier that allowed TCR cDNA molecules to be counted accurately. Specific primers in the conserved constant-segment region were used to synthesize first-strand cDNA for the TCR alpha and beta chains. To control for contamination, every cDNA library carried two barcodes: a SMART-Mk sample barcode plus Illumina barcodes. TruSeq adapter sequences, together with Illumina sample barcodes, were added in two successive PCR steps. The TCR alpha and beta cDNA libraries were sequenced on the Illumina HiSeq platform using custom primers. Turning to the authors' computational methods: MiGEC processed the raw reads to extract unique molecular identifiers, while MiXCR was used to determine the CDR3 positions. For each individual, recombination models were inferred using an EM algorithm with the repgenHMM and IGoR tools. Shared clonotype analysis was performed with the tcR package in R, normalizing sharing by the product of cloneset sizes. To study raw recombination without the effects of thymic and clonal selection, out-of-frame nonproductive sequences were analyzed. TCRdb applied fastp at Q25 and MiXCR to the public reads, then kept only in-frame beta chains. Entries that share a CDR3 protein sequence are merged under the most common genes and DNA. Here the V and J calls rest on TCRdb's processing, not on the authors' analysis. The sample includes 400,000 to 550,000 distinct CDR3 sequences, with 24% observed a single time. The ten most abundant clones make up approximately 2.9% of the sample.

Every donor was a healthy Caucasian. The twin cohort consisted of three pairs of female monozygotic twins, all aged about 18 to 30 years. Positive isolation kits from Invitrogen were used to isolate the CD4+ and CD8+ T cell populations. What the work shows at the level of the full study, not this receptor alone: Abundant cord blood beta clonotypes had fewer insertions, young adult naive repertoires showed a similar but weaker trend, and memory repertoires showed no such trend. Because the same donors could not be followed over many years, the conclusions relied on cross-sectional statistical analysis. Compared with coincidental sharing between unrelated individuals, out-of-frame TCR alpha sequences shared between twins had an excess of sequences with low generation probability. Recombination models systematically underestimated out-of-frame TCR alpha sharing in monozygotic twins but agreed with sharing between unrelated individuals. Invariant T cells such as MAIT and iNKT could partly confound zero-insertion analyses, though diverse VJ usage argued against this for most clonotypes. Excess twin sharing in beta out-of-frame sequences was weaker because fewer shared sequences lowered the signal-to-noise ratio.

As for this clonotype: Which antigen it targets is not known. The sample holds no much larger clone one base away, and base qualities are not on file.

The data were also submitted as part of a second study, on T cells expressing NK-cell markers. The second publication reports: TCR beta-chain repertoires were profiled in sorted CD3+CD56+NKG2C+, CD3+CD56+NKG2C- and CD3+CD56-NKG2C+ T-cell subsets from several donors. Among the eight sequenced donors, seven were HCMV-seropositive and one was HCMV-seronegative. To restrict sorting to alphabetaTCR-expressing T cells, an anti-gammadeltaTCR antibody was added in several experiments. In several donors, the dominant CD3+CD56+NKG2C+ clonotypes were among the top 10 CD8+ clonotypes and accounted for roughly 1.0-8% of CD8+ T cells. Those dominant clonotypes were again the most abundant among CD3+CD56-NKG2C+ cells in a handful of donors, at about 25-65%. Whether the expanded NKG2C-expressing T cell clones were specific for HCMV antigens remained unclear. All eight donors whose samples were sequenced were randomly selected healthy volunteers, three of them men and five women. HCMV-specific IgG was detected in serum with a commercial ELISA kit to determine HCMV serostatus. MIGEC handled demultiplexing of the reads and grouping by UMI, while MiTCR was used to assemble and quantify clonotypes. To exclude erroneous sequences, only TCR cDNA sequences supported by at least two reads were retained. The tcR package was used for downstream repertoire analysis, and clonotypes were matched between fractions using CDR3 nucleotide sequence together with V segment. VDJmatch was used to annotate antigen specificity against VDJdb, with one amino acid substitution in CDR3 allowed.

Sample: CD4+ T cells sorted from blood. The receptor chain draws on TRBV20-1 and TRBJ2-3; 10 middle bases align to TRBD2. This TCR was recovered from a woman between 18 and 29 years old in good health. In nucleotides, the sequence is TGCAGTGCTAGACCCATTCTAGCGGGAGTGGGAGATACGCAGTATTTT. Translation gives CSARPILAGVGDTQYF.